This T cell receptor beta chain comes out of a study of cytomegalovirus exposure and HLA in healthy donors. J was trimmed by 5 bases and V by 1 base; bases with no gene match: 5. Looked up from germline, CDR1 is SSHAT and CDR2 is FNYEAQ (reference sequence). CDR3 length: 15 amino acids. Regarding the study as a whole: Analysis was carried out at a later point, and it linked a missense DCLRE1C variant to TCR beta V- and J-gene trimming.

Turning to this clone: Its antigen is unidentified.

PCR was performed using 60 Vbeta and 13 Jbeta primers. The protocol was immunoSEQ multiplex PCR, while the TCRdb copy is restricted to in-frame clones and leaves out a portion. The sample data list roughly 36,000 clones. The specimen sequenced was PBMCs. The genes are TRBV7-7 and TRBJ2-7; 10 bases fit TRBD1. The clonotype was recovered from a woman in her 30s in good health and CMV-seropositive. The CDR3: CASSLEGTGVHEQYF. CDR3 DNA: TGTGCCAGCAGCTTAGAGGGGACAGGGGTCCACGAGCAGTACTTC.